The sequence of this T cell receptor beta chain was determined in a study of long-term antiretroviral therapy in people with HIV. Study conclusions and caveats: Subsequent to ART, diversity was augmented yet persisted below that of transplant donor controls. Information pertaining to ART adherence, viral resistance or therapeutic modifications was not obtained.

A word on this clone: The antigen is undetermined.

The CDR3 has 14 residues. The V end lost 0 bases, the J end lost 9 bases, and 13 bases lay between the germline ends. CDR1 is SGHRS and CDR2 is YFSETQ in the germline V gene. Run at survey level, the immunoSEQ assay was version v3.0. What sequencing targeted per sample was roughly 40,000-50,000 T-cell genomes. TCRdb's copy holds only in-frame clones and misses some; the assay was immunoSEQ multiplex PCR. The table lists tens of thousands of clones, 70% to 85% of them singletons. The chain has TRBV5-1 and TRBJ2-1, with a tentative D call TRBD1 (5 bases). The TCR comes from a man aged 18 to 35 with HIV. The input for sequencing was unsorted PBMCs, taken 0.5 years after starting antiretroviral therapy. The CDR3 sequence: CASSLEGRVGEQFF. The CDR3 DNA is TGCGCCAGCAGCTTGGAGGGCAGGGTCGGTGAGCAGTTCTTC.